This T cell receptor beta chain was found in a study of OX40 agonist ivuxolimab in advanced cancers. Overall study context: Participants, 65% to 85% male, averaged approximately 60 years of age, ranging from roughly 23 to 80.

This clone showed up just once. The germline gives CDR1 MDHEN, CDR2 SYDVKM. V was cut by 8 bases and J by 5 bases, with 9 bases left in between. This CDR3 is 11 amino acids long. Clones were sequenced by immunoSEQ multiplex PCR, and TCRdb holds only the in-frame ones, with some missing. The repertoire holds fewer than 140,000 clones, with less than 95% as singletons. The rearrangement links TRBV28 to TRBJ1-2; D is unclear. The source material was CD4+ or CD8+ T cells sorted from blood, sampled in a trial of the OX40 agonist ivuxolimab. This TCR was sampled from an adult with an advanced solid tumor such as melanoma, head and neck, liver or kidney cancer. CDR3 region: CASRTEYGYTF. The CDR3 nucleotides are TGTGCCAGCCGGACGGAATATGGCTACACCTTC.